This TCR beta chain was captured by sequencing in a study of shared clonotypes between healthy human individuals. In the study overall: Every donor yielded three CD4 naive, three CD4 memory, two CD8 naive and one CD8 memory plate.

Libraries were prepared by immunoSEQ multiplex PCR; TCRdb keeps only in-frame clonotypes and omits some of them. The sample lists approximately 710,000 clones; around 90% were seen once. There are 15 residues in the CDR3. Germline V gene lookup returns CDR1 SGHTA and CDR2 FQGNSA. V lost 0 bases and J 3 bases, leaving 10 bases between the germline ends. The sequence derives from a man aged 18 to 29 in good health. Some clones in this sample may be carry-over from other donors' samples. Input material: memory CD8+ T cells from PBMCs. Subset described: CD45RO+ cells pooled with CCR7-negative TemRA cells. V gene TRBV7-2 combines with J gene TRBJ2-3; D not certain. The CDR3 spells CASSLAWSRTDTQYF. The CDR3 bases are TGTGCCAGCAGCTTAGCTTGGTCCCGTACAGATACGCAGTATTTT.